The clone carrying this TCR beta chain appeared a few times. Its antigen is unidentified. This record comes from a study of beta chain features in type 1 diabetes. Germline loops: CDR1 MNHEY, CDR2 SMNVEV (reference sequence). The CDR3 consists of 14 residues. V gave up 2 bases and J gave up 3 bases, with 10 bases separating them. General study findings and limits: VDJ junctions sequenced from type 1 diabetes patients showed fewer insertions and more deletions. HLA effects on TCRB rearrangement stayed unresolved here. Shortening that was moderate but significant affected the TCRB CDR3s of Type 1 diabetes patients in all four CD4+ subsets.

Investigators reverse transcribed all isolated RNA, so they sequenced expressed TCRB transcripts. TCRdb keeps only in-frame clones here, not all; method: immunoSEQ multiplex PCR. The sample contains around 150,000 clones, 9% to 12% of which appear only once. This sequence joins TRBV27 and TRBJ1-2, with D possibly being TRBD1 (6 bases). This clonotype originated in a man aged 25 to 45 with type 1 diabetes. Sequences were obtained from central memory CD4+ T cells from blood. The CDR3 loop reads CASSLNRDDYGYTF. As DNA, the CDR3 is TGTGCCAGCAGTTTAAACAGGGACGACTATGGCTACACCTTC.